The 21 T cell receptor beta chains presented below share a single source sample, sequenced in a study of OX40 agonist ivuxolimab in advanced cancers. This table comes from immunoSEQ multiplex PCR, and its TCRdb copy is limited to in-frame clones, with some not included. The table has 30,000 to 35,000 clones, 81% seen once. The source material was CD4+ or CD8+ T cells sorted from blood, sampled in a trial of the OX40 agonist ivuxolimab. Every receptor here comes from an adult with an advanced solid tumor such as melanoma, head and neck, liver or kidney cancer.

This clone was recorded once. The genes are TRBV6-5 and TRBJ1-3; tentatively, D is TRBD1 (6 bases). This CDR3 has 14 residues. With 6 bases removed from V and 2 bases from J, the gap between germline ends came to 11 bases. Germline V lookup: CDR1 MNHEY, CDR2 SVGAGI. DNA for the CDR3: TGTGCCAGCAGCGGGGGACATCCTGGAAACACCATATATTTT. The encoded protein is CASSGGHPGNTIYF.

V usage is TRBV5-1 and J usage is TRBJ2-7; 10 nucleotides match TRBD1. The CDR3 runs 13 residues. The germline gives CDR1 SGHRS, CDR2 YFSETQ. The junction had 4 bases not matched to a gene; V was cut back by 4 bases and J by 6 bases. CDR3 sequence: CASSRDRGREQYF. The CDR3 region has the DNA TGCGCCAGCAGCCGGGACAGGGGACGCGAGCAGTACTTC.

This chain connects TRBV5-8 to TRBJ2-7; D remains unclear. Trimming removed 2 bases from V and 1 base from J, with 10 bases in between. From germline, CDR1 is SGHTS and CDR2 YDEGEE. The CDR3 covers 14 residues. CDR3 bases: TGTGCCAGCAGCTTTCCCTTCCAGTCCTACGAGCAGTACTTC. It translates to CASSFPFQSYEQYF. Complete variable domain (other parts from reference TRBV5-8 and TRBJ2-7): EAGVTQSPTHLIKTRGQQATLRCSPISGHTSVYWYQQALGLGLQFLLWYDEGEERNRGNFPPRFSGRQFPNYSSELNVNALELEDSALYLCASSFPFQSYEQYFGPGTRLTVT.

The CDR3 is CASSPRGQPNYGYTF. The CDR3, as DNA: TGTGCCAGCTCACCGAGGGGACAGCCCAACTATGGCTACACCTTC. The chain is built from TRBV18 and TRBJ1-2; 7 bases fit TRBD1. This CDR3 is 15 amino acids long. The V gene end was trimmed by 3 bases and the J gene end by 2 bases; junction bases not matched to a gene: 6. The germline CDR1 and CDR2 sequences are KGHSH and LQKENI.

V and J are TRBV6-5 and TRBJ1-1; TRBD1 is a possible D gene (6 bases). CDR1 and CDR2 (germline): MNHEY, SVGAGI. The CDR3 sequence is 15 residues long. The germline V and J ends were trimmed by 6 bases and 5 bases, with 19 bases remaining between them. In nucleotides, the CDR3 is TGTGCCAGCAGGTTCACCGGCACAGGGAGGACTGAAGCTTTCTTT. Its translation: CASRFTGTGRTEAFF.

J is TRBJ2-7 and V is TRBV7-2; D is perhaps TRBD1 (6 bases). The germline CDR1 and CDR2 sequences are SGHTA and FQGNSA. This CDR3 contains 15 residues. V shed 1 base and J shed 4 bases, with 14 bases lying between them. CDR3 sequence (DNA): TGTGCCAGCAGCTTAGTATGGGGGCGCGGGTACGAGCAGTACTTC. This gives the protein CASSLVWGRGYEQYF.

The chain employs TRBV5-1 and TRBJ1-2; maybe TRBD1 (5 bases). This CDR3 spans 14 amino acids. Germline CDR1 is SGHRS and CDR2 is YFSETQ. Trimming removed 3 bases from V and 6 bases from J, with 15 bases in between. The CDR3 here is CASSSAGGMDGYTF. The CDR3 nucleotides read TGCGCCAGCAGCTCCGCCGGGGGGATGGATGGCTACACCTTC.

This chain joins TRBV5-1 and TRBJ2-1; either TRBD1 or TRBD2 may fit D (6 bases each). The CDR3 is 12 amino acids. Trimming removed 7 bases at V and 8 bases at J, with 13 bases between. The germline V gene has CDR1 SGHRS and CDR2 YFSETQ. The CDR3 loop reads CASRLEGDEQFF. CDR3 DNA: TGCGCCAGCCGACTAGAGGGGGATGAGCAGTTCTTC.

Only one count was recorded for this clone. V gene TRBV11-1 combines with J gene TRBJ1-3; a possible D gene is TRBD1 (5 bases). This CDR3 has 15 amino acids. V lost 5 bases and J lost 0, with 11 bases in between. From germline, CDR1 is SGHAT and CDR2 FQDESV (reference sequence). CDR3: CASSGDGSSGNTIYF. The CDR3 bases are TGTGCCAGCAGCGGGGACGGGAGCTCTGGAAACACCATATATTTT.

The rearrangement joins TRBV2 to TRBJ2-2; a possible D gene is TRBD1 (6 bases). V lost 6 bases to trimming and J lost 6 bases, with 17 bases between them. The CDR3 is 15 amino acids. The germline CDR1 and CDR2 sequences are SNHLY and FYNNEI. The CDR3 here is CASSYGQMRPGELFF. Written as DNA, the CDR3 is TGTGCCAGCAGCTACGGACAGATGAGACCCGGGGAGCTGTTTTTT. Full variable domain (missing parts from reference TRBV2 and TRBJ2-2): EPEVTQTPSHQVTQMGQEVILRCVPISNHLYFYWYRQILGQKVEFLVSFYNNEISEKSEIFDDQFSVERPDGSNFTLKIRSTKLEDSAMYFCASSYGQMRPGELFFGEGSRLTVL.

This rearrangement joins TRBV5-1 to TRBJ2-6; the match to TRBD2 covers 10 bases. Germline assignment: CDR1 SGHRS and CDR2 YFSETQ. The CDR3 is 16 residues long. V was pared by 4 bases and J by 0 bases, with 1 base of the junction left unmatched. CDR3 in DNA: TGCGCCAGCAGCGCTAGCGGGGGCTCTGGGGCCAACGTCCTGACTTTC. Translation: CASSASGGSGANVLTF.

The chain employs TRBV19 and TRBJ1-6; 8 nucleotides match TRBD1. The V gene's germline CDR1 is LNHDA and CDR2 SQIVND (reference sequence). The CDR3 totals 14 residues. Trimming cost V 7 bases and J 9 bases; bases outside gene matches: 8. The CDR3 reads CASNPQGATSPLHF. The CDR3 nucleotides read TGTGCCAGTAATCCCCAGGGGGCGACTTCACCCCTCCACTTT.

The V gene is TRBV21-1, the J gene TRBJ1-5. TRBV21-1 is annotated as a pseudogene. The CDR3 length is 13 residues. CDR3 residues: CASNPDGKQPQHF. CDR3 DNA: TGTGCCAGCAACCCGGACGGTAAGCAGCCCCAGCATTTT.

DNA for the CDR3: TGTGCCAGCAGCGCCGCAAACACCGGGGAGCTGTTTTTT. Its protein is CASSAANTGELFF. The chain has TRBV7-2 and TRBJ2-2; D call uncertain. Germline V gene sequence: CDR1 SGHTA, CDR2 FQGNSA. The CDR3 sequence is 13 residues long. V gave up 5 bases and J gave up 2 bases, with 6 bases separating them.

The chain combines TRBV28 with TRBJ2-2; perhaps TRBD2 as D (5 bases). Trimming stripped 7 bases from V and 4 bases from J, with 16 bases between. Looked up from germline, CDR1 is MDHEN and CDR2 is SYDVKM. The CDR3 length is 15 residues. The CDR3, as DNA: TGTGCCAGCATTTCGGGGAGTATGAGCACCGGGGAGCTGTTTTTT. It translates to CASISGSMSTGELFF. The variable domain in full, with the rest retrieved from reference TRBV28 and TRBJ2-2, is DVKVTQSSRYLVKRTGEKVFLECVQDMDHENMFWYRQDPGLGLRLIYFSYDVKMKEKGDIPEGYSVSREKKERFSLILESASTNQTSMYLCASISGSMSTGELFFGEGSRLTVL.

This clone has more than one count but fewer than ten. The chain is built from TRBV19 and TRBJ1-3; 8 positions match TRBD1. This CDR3 has 15 amino acids. The germline V gene has CDR1 LNHDA and CDR2 SQIVND (reference sequence). With 4 bases clipped from V and 9 bases from J, the junction kept 11 bases outside the gene matches. CDR3 sequence (DNA): TGTGCCAGTAGTAGACAGGGGTCGCACCTTGGCACCATATATTTT. Encoded protein: CASSRQGSHLGTIYF.

The rearrangement joins TRBV6-5 to TRBJ2-7, with D possibly matching TRBD1 (6 bases). V was shortened by 3 bases and J by 2 bases, with 8 bases between the two germline ends. This CDR3 spans 13 amino acids. Germline V gene lookup returns CDR1 MNHEY and CDR2 SVGAGI. CDR3 amino acids: CASSYRDTYEQYF. In DNA, the CDR3 is TGTGCCAGCAGTTATCGGGACACCTACGAGCAGTACTTC.

This chain connects TRBV19 to TRBJ2-5, with TRBD1 as a possible D gene (6 bases). Germline V gives CDR1 LNHDA, CDR2 SQIVND (reference sequence). The CDR3 length is 14 residues. The V and J ends lost 3 bases and 4 bases respectively, with 12 bases between them. The CDR3 DNA reads TGTGCCAGTAGTATTCAGGGGCGCGGAGAGACCCAGTACTTC. Protein sequence: CASSIQGRGETQYF. Full variable domain (outside the CDR3, taken from reference TRBV19 and TRBJ2-5): DGGITQSPKYLFRKEGQNVTLSCEQNLNHDAMYWYRQDPGQGLRLIYYSQIVNDFQKGDIAEGYSVSREKKESFPLTVTSAQKNPTAFYLCASSIQGRGETQYFGPGTRLLVL.

J is TRBJ2-3 and V is TRBV7-9; TRBD2 aligns across 9 bases. CDR1 SEHNR and CDR2 FQNEAQ come from the germline V gene (reference sequence). The CDR3 is 18 residues long. The V segment lost 2 bases and the J segment 1 base; nucleotides outside the gene matches: 10. Here the CDR3 reads CASSLPPRLAGRTDTQYF. The CDR3 DNA reads TGTGCCAGCAGCTTACCGCCCCGGCTAGCGGGACGCACAGATACGCAGTATTTT. The full variable domain, with the rest looked up from reference TRBV7-9 and TRBJ2-3, is DTGVSQNPRHKITKRGQNVTFRCDPISEHNRLYWYRQTLGQGPEFLTYFQNEAQLEKSRLLSDRFSAERPKGSFSTLEIQRTEQGDSAMYLCASSLPPRLAGRTDTQYFGPGTRLTVL.

The chain combines TRBV6-1 with TRBJ1-1, with a tentative D call TRBD1 (5 bases). The CDR3 consists of 15 residues. Trimming removed 3 bases at V and 3 bases at J, with 14 bases between. Per germline, CDR1 MNHNS and CDR2 SASEGT. CDR3 region: CASSEQGTGDTEAFF. The CDR3 DNA is TGTGCCAGCAGTGAGCAGGGTACAGGAGACACTGAAGCTTTCTTT.

The chain has TRBV30 and TRBJ2-1; D call uncertain. This CDR3 has 12 residues. Trimming cost V 4 bases and J 3 bases, with 7 bases left between them. Germline V gives CDR1 GTSNPN, CDR2 SVGIG (reference sequence). The CDR3 is CAWKALYNEQFF. For the CDR3, the DNA is TGTGCCTGGAAAGCACTCTACAATGAGCAGTTCTTC.